The rows below give T cell receptor beta chains drawn from one sample of a study of cytomegalovirus exposure and HLA in healthy donors. Libraries were prepared by immunoSEQ multiplex PCR; TCRdb keeps only in-frame clonotypes and omits some of them. In the table there are approximately 130,000 clones, roughly 85% of which are singletons. Sequencing was performed on PBMCs. Receptors originate from a woman under 40 in good health and CMV-seropositive. Each CDR3 is given with its conserved first and last residue.

v_call: TRBV10-3; j_call: TRBJ2-1; cdr3_aa: CAISPGGTSGRTDEQFF
v_call: TRBV7-9; j_call: TRBJ2-7; cdr3_aa: CSSSLDSLRQYF
v_call: TRBV5-1; j_call: TRBJ2-5; cdr3_aa: CASSYGTGHQETQYF
v_call: TRBV19; j_call: TRBJ1-5; cdr3_aa: CASSPRTAYQPQHF
v_call: TRBV4-2; j_call: TRBJ2-3; cdr3_aa: CASSQEGGGRDTQYF
v_call: TRBV5-1; j_call: TRBJ1-6; cdr3_aa: CASSNGQYDSPLHF
v_call: TRBV4-1; j_call: TRBJ2-1; cdr3_aa: CASSQHHSGSTYNEQFF
v_call: TRBV19; j_call: TRBJ1-6; cdr3_aa: CASSIGQLFNSPLHF
v_call: TRBV27; j_call: TRBJ1-5; cdr3_aa: CASSGTGVQPQHF
v_call: TRBV27; j_call: TRBJ2-2; cdr3_aa: CASPGQGNTGELFF
v_call: TRBV7-9; j_call: TRBJ1-4; cdr3_aa: CASSLTQEGEKLFF
v_call: TRBV6-1; j_call: TRBJ2-7; cdr3_aa: CASVPNLFAYYEQYF
v_call: TRBV7-9; j_call: TRBJ2-1; cdr3_aa: CASTQRIYNEQFF
v_call: TRBV11-2; j_call: TRBJ2-1; cdr3_aa: CASSLSGGTTYNEQFF
v_call: TRBV5-6; j_call: TRBJ2-5; cdr3_aa: CASSSSVETQYF
v_call: TRBV5-1; j_call: TRBJ2-2; cdr3_aa: CASSLADRTGELFF
v_call: TRBV9; j_call: TRBJ2-6; cdr3_aa: CASSWTSGSGANVLTF
v_call: TRBV29-1; j_call: TRBJ1-1; cdr3_aa: CSVGGLSGTEAFF
v_call: TRBV28; j_call: TRBJ2-3; cdr3_aa: CASSSSGRGTDTQYF
v_call: TRBV21-1; j_call: TRBJ2-1; cdr3_aa: CASSNYEREKNNEQFF